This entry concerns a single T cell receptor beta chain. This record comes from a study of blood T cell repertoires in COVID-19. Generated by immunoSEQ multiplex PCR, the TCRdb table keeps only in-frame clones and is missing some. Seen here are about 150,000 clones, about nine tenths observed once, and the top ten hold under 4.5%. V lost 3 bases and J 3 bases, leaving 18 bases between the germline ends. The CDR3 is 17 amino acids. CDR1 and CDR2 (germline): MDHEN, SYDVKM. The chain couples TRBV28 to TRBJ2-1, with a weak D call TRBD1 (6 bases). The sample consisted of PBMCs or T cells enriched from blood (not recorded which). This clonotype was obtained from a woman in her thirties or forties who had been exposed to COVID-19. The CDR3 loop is CASSFEAQGMDYNEQFF. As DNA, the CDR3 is TGTGCCAGCAGTTTCGAGGCTCAGGGGATGGACTACAATGAGCAGTTCTTC.